The rows below give T cell receptor beta chains drawn from one sample of a study of blood T cell repertoires in COVID-19. Only in-frame clones appear in the TCRdb table, and some are missing; sequencing was by immunoSEQ multiplex PCR. The top ten clones hold about 2.5% of a sample with 200,000 to 250,000 clones, around 89% of them seen once. Sequenced input: peripheral blood. These receptors were obtained from a man aged 25 to 40 with COVID-19, enrolled during active disease. CDR3s include the opening cysteine and the closing phenylalanine or tryptophan. The D gene is left open where the match is weak.

D	J	V	DNA	CDR3
-	TRBJ1-4	TRBV7-6	TGTGCCAGCAGCCCACGTGAGCCTAGAAATAATGAAAAACTGTTTTTT	CASSPREPRNNEKLFF
-	TRBJ1-1	TRBV7-6	TGTGCCAGCAGCATCTCCAGGGGGAACACTGAAGCTTTCTTT	CASSISRGNTEAFF
-	TRBJ2-2	TRBV9	TGTGCCAGCAGCGTACACAAGTTTTCTAGACCGAACACCGGGGAGCTGTTTTTT	CASSVHKFSRPNTGELFF
-	TRBJ1-2	TRBV18	TGTGCCAGCTCTCCCTCGGGGGTCCCACACTATGGCTACACCTTC	CASSPSGVPHYGYTF
TRBD1	TRBJ2-2	TRBV6-5	TGTGCCAGCAGTTACGGACAGGGTACTAACACCGGGGAGCTGTTTTTT	CASSYGQGTNTGELFF
TRBD2	TRBJ2-1	TRBV15	TGTGCCACCAGTCTACACCCCGTGCTAGCGGGAGTCGTCAATGAGCAGTTCTTC	CATSLHPVLAGVVNEQFF
-	TRBJ2-2	TRBV5-6	TGTGCCAGCAGCTTAGGAGTGAGGGCCGGGGAGCTGTTTTTT	CASSLGVRAGELFF
TRBD2	TRBJ2-1	TRBV4-2	TGTGCCAGCAGCGCCCTAGCGGGGGCTAACAATGAGCAGTTCTTC	CASSALAGANNEQFF
-	TRBJ2-7	TRBV21-1	TGTGCCAGCAGCAAAGGTAGCGGGAGGTCCTACGAGCAGTACTTC	CASSKGSGRSYEQYF
TRBD1	TRBJ1-2	TRBV19	TGTGCCAGTAGTCAAACAGGATTCGGGACAGGGGGGATTGGCTACACCTTC	CASSQTGFGTGGIGYTF
TRBD1	TRBJ2-7	TRBV5-6	TGTGCCAGCAGCCAACAGACAGGGGTTGAAGAGCAGTACTTC	CASSQQTGVEEQYF
-	TRBJ1-1	TRBV7-2	TGTGCCAGTAGATCACAGGCTTTATTACCGAACACTGAAGCTTTCTTT	CASRSQALLPNTEAFF
-	TRBJ2-6	TRBV11-2	TGTGCCAGCAGCTTATGGGGCAGTAGTGGGGCCAACGTCCTGACTTTC	CASSLWGSSGANVLTF
TRBD1	TRBJ2-1	TRBV4-3	TGCGCCAGCAGCCGCCGGACAGGCAAACACAATGAGCAGTTCTTC	CASSRRTGKHNEQFF
-	TRBJ2-2	TRBV4-3	TGCGCCAGCAGCCTCTCCGCCGGGACCGGGGAGCTGTTTTTT	CASSLSAGTGELFF
-	TRBJ1-2	TRBV7-9	TGTGCCAGCAGTTTAATATATCCCCAGAACTATGGCTACACCTTC	CASSLIYPQNYGYTF
-	TRBJ2-2	TRBV25-1	TGTGCCAGCAGTGGAGACAGTTGGATCGGGGAGCTGTTTTTT	CASSGDSWIGELFF
-	TRBJ1-4	TRBV24-1	TGTGCCACCAGGGGTAGCGCTAATGAAAAACTGTTTTTT	CATRGSANEKLFF
-	TRBJ2-1	TRBV5-4	TGTGCCAGCAGGTTAGCGGTTACCTCCTACAATGAGCAGTTCTTC	CASRLAVTSYNEQFF
-	TRBJ2-5	TRBV7-2	TGTGCCAGCAGCCCCGGAGAGACCCAGTACTTC	CASSPGETQYF
TRBD2	TRBJ2-1	TRBV9	TGTGCCAGCAGCGTTAGGCGGGAGCCCTACAATGAGCAGTTCTTC	CASSVRREPYNEQFF
-	TRBJ1-1	TRBV28	TGTGCCAGCAGACCCGGGACAAAGAACACTGAAGCTTTCTTT	CASRPGTKNTEAFF
TRBD1	TRBJ1-2	TRBV28	TGTGCCAGCAGCTCCGGGACAGGGAACTATGGCTACACCTTC	CASSSGTGNYGYTF
TRBD1	TRBJ2-7	TRBV19	TGTGCCAGTAGTTTAAACCCCCCGGGACAGGGAAAGGGCGAGCAGTACTTC	CASSLNPPGQGKGEQYF
TRBD1	TRBJ2-2	TRBV6-6	TGTGCCAGCAGTTTACCCCAGGGGGCGCGGACCGGGGAGCTGTTTTTT	CASSLPQGARTGELFF
TRBD1	TRBJ1-3	TRBV5-6	TGTGCCAGCAGCTTGCCGACAGGGCAAGGAAACACCATATATTTT	CASSLPTGQGNTIYF
TRBD1	TRBJ1-1	TRBV27	TGTGCCAGCAGCGTCAGGGGGCTAGGGACTGAAGCTTTCTTT	CASSVRGLGTEAFF
-	TRBJ1-1	TRBV20-1	TGCAGTGCTAGTCTTGGGGGGGGGCTGGAACCAAAAGCTTTCTTT	CSASLGGGLEPKAFF
TRBD1	TRBJ1-4	TRBV28	TGTGCCAGCAGTAACCAGGGGGCCCTTAATGAAAAACTGTTTTTT	CASSNQGALNEKLFF
-	TRBJ1-5	TRBV6-5	TGTGCCAGCAGGTCTGATGGAAGGGGCCAGCCCCAGCATTTT	CASRSDGRGQPQHF
TRBD2	TRBJ2-7	TRBV5-1	TGCGCCAGCAGCTTGGGGGACTACTCCTACGAGCAGTACTTC	CASSLGDYSYEQYF
-	TRBJ2-7	TRBV6-2/TRBV6-3	TGTGCCAGCAGTTACCGGGACTTCTACGAGCAGTACTTC	CASSYRDFYEQYF
-	TRBJ2-5	TRBV6-5	TGTGCCAGCAGTTATCGCCCGACTCGATTAGAAGGGACCCAGTACTTC	CASSYRPTRLEGTQYF